Each of the 28 T cell receptor beta chains below was sequenced from the same sample in a study of early T cells in non-severe SARS-CoV-2 infection. TCRdb ran MiXCR on the 5' RACE reads and lists one entry per CDR3 protein. The profile shows approximately 69,000 distinct CDR3 sequences, 9.5% to 15% of them singletons. Here the sequenced sample was whole blood, taken at baseline. The receptors derive from an adult who was a healthcare worker with PCR-confirmed SARS-CoV-2 infection or an uninfected control (not recorded which).

The V gene is TRBV7-9, the J gene TRBJ1-1; no definite D call. Germline V gene sequence: CDR1 SEHNR, CDR2 FQNEAQ (reference sequence). V was trimmed by 3 bases and J by 8 bases, leaving 16 bases between them. This CDR3 is 14 amino acids long. The CDR3 DNA is TGTGCCAGCAGCTTGGCCCGCGGGAGGATAGAAGCTTTCTTT. Amino acids: CASSLARGRIEAFF.

This clonotype was recorded many times. The V and J genes are TRBV9 and TRBJ1-6, with D uncertain. Between the trimmed V and J ends, which lost 0 bases and 13 bases, there was a span of 17 bases. Germline V lookup: CDR1 SGDLS, CDR2 YYNGEE. This CDR3 has 15 residues. CDR3 region: CASSVGNSPHGPLHF. CDR3 DNA sequence: TGTGCCAGCAGCGTAGGGAACAGCCCGCATGGCCCCCTCCACTTT.

The V gene is TRBV6-2 or TRBV6-3, the J gene TRBJ2-3; D perhaps matches TRBD2 (5 bases). Trimming took off 8 bases at V and 2 bases at J, with 14 bases between the two ends. This CDR3 spans 14 amino acids. In germline, CDR1 is MNHEY, CDR2 SVGEGT. CDR3 nucleotide sequence: TGTGCCAGCCTTCCGGGCCTAGCCACAGATACGCAGTATTTT. Its protein product is CASLPGLATDTQYF.

This clonotype was observed at least ten times. The chain employs TRBV2 and TRBJ2-5; D might be TRBD2 (6 bases). CDR1 SNHLY and CDR2 FYNNEI come from the germline V gene. The CDR3 runs to 15 residues. V was shortened by 7 bases and J by 7 bases, with 22 bases between the two germline ends. CDR3 DNA: TGTGCCAGCACGCGGGACTCCTCGGAGGCGGGGACCCAGTACTTC. The encoded protein is CASTRDSSEAGTQYF.

This clonotype has ten or more counts. The rearrangement links TRBV12-3 or TRBV12-4 to TRBJ1-6; no reliable D call. Between the trimmed V and J ends, which lost 3 bases and 7 bases, there was a span of 7 bases. The CDR3 consists of 13 residues. CDR3 coding DNA: TGTGCCAGCAGTTTGATGGCGAATTCACCCCTCCACTTT. As protein: CASSLMANSPLHF.

The table lists this clonotype with a few counts. The chain uses TRBV6-5 and TRBJ2-7, with D perhaps TRBD2 (6 bases). The V end was cut by 2 bases, the J end by 7 bases, with 15 bases between. This CDR3 comprises 14 residues. Per germline, CDR1 MNHEY and CDR2 SVGAGI. Here the CDR3 reads CASSYGTAGREQYF. DNA for the CDR3: TGTGCCAGCAGTTACGGTACGGCAGGGAGGGAGCAGTACTTC.

This clonotype was observed a few times. The chain combines TRBV4-3 with TRBJ1-1; D ambiguous. Germline V gene data show CDR1 as LGHNA and CDR2 as YSLEER. The V end was cut by 1 base, the J end by 2 bases, with 11 bases between. The CDR3 is 15 amino acids. The CDR3 here is CASSQALTLNTEAFF. CDR3 sequence (DNA): TGCGCCAGCAGCCAAGCCTTGACACTTAACACTGAAGCTTTCTTT.

This clonotype has only a few counts. V gene TRBV11-2 combines with J gene TRBJ1-1; no clear D. The CDR3 runs 16 residues. The germline V and J ends were trimmed by 5 bases and 1 base, with 17 bases remaining between them. Germline V lookup: CDR1 SGHAT, CDR2 FQNNGV. The CDR3 DNA is TGTGCCAGCAGCCCCGTCGTGCGGCTGGGGAACACTGAAGCTTTCTTT. It is translated as CASSPVVRLGNTEAFF.

V gene TRBV20-1 combines with J gene TRBJ1-5; D not certain. V lost 6 bases and J lost 3, with 9 bases in between. Germline loops: CDR1 DFQATT, CDR2 SNEGSKA (reference sequence). CDR3 length equals 12 residues. CDR3 in DNA: TGCAGTGCCCTCGATATCAATCAGCCCCAGCATTTT. Translation: CSALDINQPQHF.

A few counts support this clonotype. The chain recombines TRBV29-1 with TRBJ2-7; the match to TRBD1 covers 7 bases. Germline CDR1 is SQVTM and CDR2 is ANQGSEA. The CDR3 sequence is 16 residues long. V lost 1 base, J lost 4 bases, and 13 bases stayed unmatched. The CDR3 region is CSVEGISGDRPYEQYF. CDR3 DNA sequence: TGCAGCGTTGAAGGTATAAGTGGGGACAGACCTTACGAGCAGTACTTC.

This clonotype has only a few counts. The chain has TRBV3-1 and TRBJ1-5, with D unresolved. V lost 0 bases to trimming and J lost 7 bases, with 10 bases between them. The germline V gene has CDR1 LGHDT and CDR2 YNNKEL (reference sequence). The CDR3 runs 14 residues. This chain's CDR3 is CASSQDPGRQPQHF. The CDR3, as DNA: TGTGCCAGCAGCCAAGACCCGGGAAGACAGCCCCAGCATTTT. The complete variable domain, with remaining parts taken from reference TRBV3-1 and TRBJ1-5, reads DTAVSQTPKYLVTQMGNDKSIKCEQNLGHDTMYWYKQDSKKFLKIMFSYNNKELIINETVPNRFSPKSPDKAHLNLHINSLELGDSAVYFCASSQDPGRQPQHFGDGTRLSIL.

This chain's CDR3 is CASSLAGTVPNYGYTF. In DNA, the CDR3 is TGCGCCAGCAGCTTGGCCGGAACCGTGCCTAACTATGGCTACACCTTC. The chain uses TRBV5-1 and TRBJ1-2; D call uncertain. V lost 0 bases and J lost 0, with 12 bases in between. Germline V gene sequence: CDR1 SGHRS, CDR2 YFSETQ. This CDR3 is built from 16 residues. The complete variable domain, with remaining parts taken from reference TRBV5-1 and TRBJ1-2, reads KAGVTQTPRYLIKTRGQQVTLSCSPISGHRSVSWYQQTPGQGLQFLFEYFSETQRNKGNFPGRFSGRQFSNSRSEMNVSTLELGDSALYLCASSLAGTVPNYGYTFGSGTRLTVV.

This clonotype was found many times. The chain has TRBV7-9 and TRBJ2-2; D not resolved. The CDR3 covers 14 residues. CDR1 SEHNR and CDR2 FQNEAQ come from the germline V gene (reference sequence). The V and J ends lost 2 bases and 6 bases respectively, with 10 bases between them. CDR3 bases: TGTGCCAGCAGCTTACAAACAGTGGCCGGGGAGCTGTTTTTT. As protein: CASSLQTVAGELFF.

This rearrangement joins TRBV12-3 or TRBV12-4 to TRBJ1-5; maybe TRBD1 (6 bases). The V end lost 3 bases, the J end lost 7 bases, and 19 bases lay between the germline ends. The CDR3 has 16 amino acids. The CDR3 region has the DNA TGTGCCAGCAGTTTGGATGCCGGGGGCAATAGGCAGCCCCAGCATTTT. Encoded protein: CASSLDAGGNRQPQHF.

This clonotype was observed a handful of times. The chain uses TRBV4-3 and TRBJ1-2, with D possibly being TRBD1 (5 bases). Trimming removed 0 bases from V and 0 bases from J, with 14 bases in between. Looked up from germline, CDR1 is LGHNA and CDR2 is YSLEER. This CDR3 is 17 amino acids long. The CDR3 spells CASSQDRPGPSNYGYTF. The CDR3 bases are TGCGCCAGCAGCCAAGATCGTCCGGGACCCTCTAACTATGGCTACACCTTC.

CDR3 protein: CASSMPPGTSVYEQYF. For the CDR3, the DNA is TGTGCCAGCAGCATGCCTCCCGGGACTAGCGTCTACGAGCAGTACTTC. The chain recombines TRBV12-3 or TRBV12-4 with TRBJ2-7, with TRBD2 matching 10 bases. The J segment lost 3 bases and the V segment lost 6 bases, leaving 11 bases of the junction unmatched. CDR3 size: 16 residues.

This clonotype was counted many times. The V and J genes are TRBV11-2 and TRBJ2-7; D is perhaps TRBD1 (5 bases). V dropped 6 bases and J dropped 0 bases, with 15 bases sitting between them. Looked up from germline, CDR1 is SGHAT and CDR2 is FQNNGV. There are 15 residues in the CDR3. CDR3 sequence: CASRPAGRGSYEQYF. The CDR3 DNA reads TGTGCCAGCAGGCCCGCCGGAAGGGGCTCCTACGAGCAGTACTTC.

This clonotype was counted a few times. The V call is TRBV25-1, the J call TRBJ2-1; 7 positions agree with TRBD2. This CDR3 has 14 residues. Germline CDR1 is MGHDK and CDR2 is SYGVNS. Losses at the gene ends were 4 bases for V and 10 bases for J; bases not matched to a gene: 10. CDR3 loop: CASSVSGAGREQFF. CDR3 sequence (DNA): TGTGCCAGCAGTGTGTCCGGGGCCGGGAGGGAGCAGTTCTTC.

This clonotype was counted ten times or more. V gene TRBV5-5 combines with J gene TRBJ1-1, with D uncertain. The CDR3 totals 13 residues. Germline values: CDR1 SGHKS, CDR2 YYEKEE (reference sequence). The V end lost 1 base, the J end lost 7 bases, and 11 bases lay between the germline ends. Written as DNA, the CDR3 is TGTGCCAGCAGCTTGTTCCTGTACAGTGAAGCTTTCTTT. Translated, it gives CASSLFLYSEAFF.

This clonotype came up many times. V is TRBV27 and J is TRBJ1-1; D remains ambiguous. This CDR3 is 15 amino acids long. The germline V and J ends were trimmed by 6 bases and 1 base, with 15 bases remaining between them. Germline CDR1 and CDR2: MNHEY and SMNVEV (reference sequence). The CDR3 nucleotides read TGTGCCAGCAGCATGATGTCAGGCACGAACACTGAAGCTTTCTTT. This translates into CASSMMSGTNTEAFF.

This clonotype was observed many times. The chain is built from TRBV27 and TRBJ2-1, with 8 bases that match TRBD1. There are 12 residues in the CDR3. Trimming at V came to 8 bases and at J to 9 bases, leaving 6 bases not matched to a gene. Looked up from germline, CDR1 is MNHEY and CDR2 is SMNVEV (reference sequence). The CDR3 DNA follows: TGTGCCAGCGGACAGGGCTTCGGTGAGCAGTTCTTC. It encodes CASGQGFGEQFF.

This clonotype has a count of ten or more. The rearrangement uses TRBV5-1 and TRBJ2-1; TRBD2 matches 8 bases. V lost 0 bases and J lost 10; bases outside the gene matches: 24. The CDR3 runs 20 residues. The V gene's germline CDR1 is SGHRS and CDR2 YFSETQ. The CDR3 coding sequence is TGCGCCAGCAGCTTGGCCGAGCGGGGGACCCGGACCCCAGCTGAGGGGGAGCAGTTCTTC. Amino acids: CASSLAERGTRTPAEGEQFF.

The chain carries TRBV29-1 and TRBJ2-7, with no clear D. Looked up from germline, CDR1 is SQVTM and CDR2 is ANQGSEA. The V end was cut by 7 bases, the J end by 5 bases, with 15 bases between. The CDR3 is made up of 12 amino acids. CDR3 in amino acids: CSAAIKGHEQYF. For the CDR3, the DNA is TGCAGCGCCGCCATTAAGGGCCACGAGCAGTACTTC.

This clonotype turned up a few times. The chain is built from TRBV4-2 and TRBJ2-3; 7 positions match TRBD2. The CDR3 sequence is 17 residues long. Per the germline V gene, CDR1 is LGHNA and CDR2 is YNFKEQ. J was trimmed by 3 bases and V by 6 bases; bases with no gene match: 15. Here the CDR3 reads CASRLTLTGGSTDTQYF. DNA for the CDR3: TGTGCCAGCAGACTGACCCTAACGGGGGGTAGTACAGATACGCAGTATTTT.

Ten or more counts support this clonotype. V usage is TRBV11-2 and J usage is TRBJ2-2, with D uncertain. This CDR3 region has 13 residues. Trimming took off 2 bases at V and 3 bases at J, with 4 bases between the two ends. Germline lookup yields CDR1 SGHAT and CDR2 FQNNGV. The CDR3 region has the DNA TGTGCCAGCAGCTTACGAGACACCGGGGAGCTGTTTTTT. Its translation: CASSLRDTGELFF.

In this sample, this clonotype turned up many times. The chain employs TRBV6-5 and TRBJ1-2, with 10 bases lining up with TRBD1. The V gene's germline CDR1 is MNHEY and CDR2 SVGAGI. The CDR3 runs 14 residues. With 6 bases clipped from V and 4 bases from J, the junction kept 5 bases outside the gene matches. CDR3: CASSSGTGVYGYTF. The CDR3 nucleotides are TGTGCCAGCAGCTCCGGGACAGGGGTCTATGGCTACACCTTC.

This clonotype has just a few counts. This sequence joins TRBV6-2 or TRBV6-3 and TRBJ1-1, with D possibly TRBD1 on 5 matching bases. Looked up from germline, CDR1 is MNHEY and CDR2 is SVGEGT. CDR3 size: 12 residues. V was pared by 7 bases and J by 1 base, with 7 bases between. CDR3 residues: CASKDRNTEAFF. The CDR3 DNA reads TGTGCCAGCAAAGACAGGAACACTGAAGCTTTCTTT.

This clonotype appeared many times. The chain employs TRBV4-2 and TRBJ2-1; no clear D gene. V was pared by 3 bases and J by 7 bases, with 7 bases between. The CDR3 runs 12 residues. Germline CDR1 LGHNA, CDR2 YNFKEQ. Written as DNA, the CDR3 is TGTGCCAGCAGCCAGGGTTGGAATGAGCAGTTCTTC. Translated: CASSQGWNEQFF.